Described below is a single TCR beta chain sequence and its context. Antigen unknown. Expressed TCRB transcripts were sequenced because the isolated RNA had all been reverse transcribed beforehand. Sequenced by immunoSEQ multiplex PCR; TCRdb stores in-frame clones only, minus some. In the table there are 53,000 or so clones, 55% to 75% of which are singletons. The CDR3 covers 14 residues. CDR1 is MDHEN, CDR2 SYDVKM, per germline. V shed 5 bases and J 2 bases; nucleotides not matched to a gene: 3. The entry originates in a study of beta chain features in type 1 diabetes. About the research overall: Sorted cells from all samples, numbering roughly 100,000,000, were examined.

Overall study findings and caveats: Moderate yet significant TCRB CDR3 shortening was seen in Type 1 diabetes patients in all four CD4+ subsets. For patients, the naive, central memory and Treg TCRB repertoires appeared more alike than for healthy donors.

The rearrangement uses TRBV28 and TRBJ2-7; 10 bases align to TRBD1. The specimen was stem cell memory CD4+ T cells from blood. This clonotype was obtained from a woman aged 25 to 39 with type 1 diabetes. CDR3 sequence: CASSTGTGAYEQYF. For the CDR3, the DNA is TGTGCCAGCAGTACCGGGACAGGGGCCTACGAGCAGTACTTC.